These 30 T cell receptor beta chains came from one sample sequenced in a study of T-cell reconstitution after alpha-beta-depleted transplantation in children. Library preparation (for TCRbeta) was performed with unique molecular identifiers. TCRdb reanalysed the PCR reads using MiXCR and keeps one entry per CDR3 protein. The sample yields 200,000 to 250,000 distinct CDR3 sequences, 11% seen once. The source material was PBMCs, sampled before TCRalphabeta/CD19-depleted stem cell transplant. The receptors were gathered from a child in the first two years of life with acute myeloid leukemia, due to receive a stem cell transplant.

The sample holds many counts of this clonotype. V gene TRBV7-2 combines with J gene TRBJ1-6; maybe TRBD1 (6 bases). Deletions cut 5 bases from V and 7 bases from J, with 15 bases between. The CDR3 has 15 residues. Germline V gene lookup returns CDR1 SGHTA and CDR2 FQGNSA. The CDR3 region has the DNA TGTGCCAGCAGCCCCAGGCTGGGACAAAATTCACCCCTCCACTTT. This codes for CASSPRLGQNSPLHF.

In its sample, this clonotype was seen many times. CDR3 residues: CSVGMWTGGYNEQFF. CDR3 bases: TGCAGCGTTGGTATGTGGACAGGGGGCTACAATGAGCAGTTCTTC. This chain connects TRBV29-1 to TRBJ2-1; 10 bases map to TRBD1. The J segment lost 3 bases and the V segment lost 4 bases, leaving 6 bases of the junction unmatched. In germline, CDR1 is SQVTM, CDR2 ANQGSEA. CDR3 size: 15 residues.

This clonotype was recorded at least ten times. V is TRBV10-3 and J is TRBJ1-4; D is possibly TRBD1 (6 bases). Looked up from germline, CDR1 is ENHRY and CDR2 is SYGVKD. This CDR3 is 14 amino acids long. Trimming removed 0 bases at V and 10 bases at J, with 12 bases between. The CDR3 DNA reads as TGTGCCATCAGTGAGTCGGGGGCGCCGGGAAAACTGTTTTTT. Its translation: CAISESGAPGKLFF.

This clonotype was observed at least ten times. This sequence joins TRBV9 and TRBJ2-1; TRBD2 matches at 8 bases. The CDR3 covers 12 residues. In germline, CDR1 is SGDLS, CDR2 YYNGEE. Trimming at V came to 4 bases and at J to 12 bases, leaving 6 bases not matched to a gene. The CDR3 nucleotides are TGTGCCAGCAGCACTGGCGGGGGGCGGCAGTTCTTC. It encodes CASSTGGGRQFF. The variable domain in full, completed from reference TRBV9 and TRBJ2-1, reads DSGVTQTPKHLITATGQRVTLRCSPRSGDLSVYWYQQSLDQGLQFLIQYYNGEERAKGNILERFSAQQFPDLHSELNLSSLELGDSALYFCASSTGGGRQFFGPGTRLTVL.

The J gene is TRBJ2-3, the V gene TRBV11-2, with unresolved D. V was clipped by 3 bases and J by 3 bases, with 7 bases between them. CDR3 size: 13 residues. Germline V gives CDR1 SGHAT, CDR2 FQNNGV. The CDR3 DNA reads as TGTGCCAGCAGCTTTTCTCGGACAGATACGCAGTATTTT. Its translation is CASSFSRTDTQYF.

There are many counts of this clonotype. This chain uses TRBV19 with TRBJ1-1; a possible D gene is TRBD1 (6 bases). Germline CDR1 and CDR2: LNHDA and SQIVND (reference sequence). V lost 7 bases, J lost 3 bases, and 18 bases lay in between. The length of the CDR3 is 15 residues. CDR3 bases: TGTGCCAGTACCGAGGAACGGGGGCTATACACTGAAGCTTTCTTT. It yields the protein CASTEERGLYTEAFF. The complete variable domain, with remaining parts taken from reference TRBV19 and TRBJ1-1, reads DGGITQSPKYLFRKEGQNVTLSCEQNLNHDAMYWYRQDPGQGLRLIYYSQIVNDFQKGDIAEGYSVSREKKESFPLTVTSAQKNPTAFYLCASTEERGLYTEAFFGQGTRLTVV.

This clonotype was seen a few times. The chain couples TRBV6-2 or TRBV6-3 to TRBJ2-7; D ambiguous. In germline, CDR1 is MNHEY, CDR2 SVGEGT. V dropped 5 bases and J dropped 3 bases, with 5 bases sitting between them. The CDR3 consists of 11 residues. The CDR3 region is CASSENYEQYF. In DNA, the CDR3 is TGTGCCAGCAGTGAGAACTACGAGCAGTACTTC.

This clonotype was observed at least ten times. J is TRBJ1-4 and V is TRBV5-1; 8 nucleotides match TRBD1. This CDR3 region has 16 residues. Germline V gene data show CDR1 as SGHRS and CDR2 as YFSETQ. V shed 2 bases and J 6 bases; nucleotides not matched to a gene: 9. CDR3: CASSFSPDRGYEKLFF. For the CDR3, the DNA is TGCGCCAGCAGCTTTTCCCCTGACAGGGGCTATGAAAAACTGTTTTTT. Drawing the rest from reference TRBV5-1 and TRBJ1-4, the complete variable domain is KAGVTQTPRYLIKTRGQQVTLSCSPISGHRSVSWYQQTPGQGLQFLFEYFSETQRNKGNFPGRFSGRQFSNSRSEMNVSTLELGDSALYLCASSFSPDRGYEKLFFGSGTQLSVL.

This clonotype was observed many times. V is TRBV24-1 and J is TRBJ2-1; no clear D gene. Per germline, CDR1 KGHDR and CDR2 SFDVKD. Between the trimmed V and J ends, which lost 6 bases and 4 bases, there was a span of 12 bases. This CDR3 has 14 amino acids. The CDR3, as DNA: TGTGCCACCAGTCGTGGTAGTAGATACAATGAGCAGTTCTTC. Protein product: CATSRGSRYNEQFF.

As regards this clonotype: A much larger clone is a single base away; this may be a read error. The CDR3 DNA is TGTGTCAGCAGTTTATCCGGCGGCAGGGCCGATCAGCCCCAGCATTTT. The encoded protein is CVSSLSGGRADQPQHF. The chain is built from TRBV12-3 or TRBV12-4 and TRBJ1-5; maybe TRBD1 (5 bases). CDR3 length equals 16 residues.

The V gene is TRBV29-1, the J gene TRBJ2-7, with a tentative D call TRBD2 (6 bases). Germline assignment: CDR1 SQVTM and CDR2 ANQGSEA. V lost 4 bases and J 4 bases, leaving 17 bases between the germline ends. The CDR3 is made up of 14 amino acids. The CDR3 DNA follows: TGCAGCGTTGTCGAAACGGGAGCCATGTACGAGCAGTACTTC. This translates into CSVVETGAMYEQYF.

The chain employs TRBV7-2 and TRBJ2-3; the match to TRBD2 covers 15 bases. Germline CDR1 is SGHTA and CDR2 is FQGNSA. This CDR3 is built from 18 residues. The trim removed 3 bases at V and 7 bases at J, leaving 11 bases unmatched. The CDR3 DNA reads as TGTGCCAGCAGCTTCGCCCCGAGGGGACTAGCGGGAGGAAATACGCAGTATTTT. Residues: CASSFAPRGLAGGNTQYF.

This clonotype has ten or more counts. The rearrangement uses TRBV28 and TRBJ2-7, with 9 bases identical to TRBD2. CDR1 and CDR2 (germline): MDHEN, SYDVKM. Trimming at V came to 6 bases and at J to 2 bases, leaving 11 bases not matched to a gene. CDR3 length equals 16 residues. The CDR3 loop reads CASRMISSGITYEQYF. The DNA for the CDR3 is TGTGCCAGCAGGATGATATCTAGCGGGATAACCTACGAGCAGTACTTC.

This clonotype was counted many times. CDR3 sequence: CSARIGAGGRTDTQYF. DNA for the CDR3: TGCAGTGCTAGAATCGGGGCGGGGGGGCGGACAGATACGCAGTATTTT. This chain uses TRBV20-1 with TRBJ2-3, with 9 bases aligning to TRBD2. The V gene's germline CDR1 is DFQATT and CDR2 SNEGSKA (reference sequence). The CDR3 spans 16 residues. J gave up 3 bases and V 2 bases, and 9 bases lay outside the gene matches.

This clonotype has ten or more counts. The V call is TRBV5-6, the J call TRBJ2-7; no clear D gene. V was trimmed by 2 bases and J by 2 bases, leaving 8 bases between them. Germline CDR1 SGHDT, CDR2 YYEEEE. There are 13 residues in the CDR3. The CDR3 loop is CASSLDLPYEQYF. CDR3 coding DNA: TGTGCCAGCAGCTTAGACTTACCCTACGAGCAGTACTTC.

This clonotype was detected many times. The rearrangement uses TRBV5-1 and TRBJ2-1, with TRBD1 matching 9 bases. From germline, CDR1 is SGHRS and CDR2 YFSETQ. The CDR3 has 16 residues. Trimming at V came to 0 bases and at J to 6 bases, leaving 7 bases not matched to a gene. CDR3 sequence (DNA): TGCGCCAGCAGCTTGGATTGGGACAGGGTAGGCAATGAGCAGTTCTTC. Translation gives CASSLDWDRVGNEQFF.

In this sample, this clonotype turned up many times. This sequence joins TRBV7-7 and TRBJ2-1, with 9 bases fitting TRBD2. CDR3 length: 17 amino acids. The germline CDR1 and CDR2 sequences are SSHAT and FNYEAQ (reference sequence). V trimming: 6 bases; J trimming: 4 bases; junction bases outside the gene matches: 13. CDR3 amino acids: CASSPQLGGGVYNEQFF. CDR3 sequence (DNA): TGTGCCAGCAGTCCCCAATTGGGCGGGGGGGTATACAATGAGCAGTTCTTC.

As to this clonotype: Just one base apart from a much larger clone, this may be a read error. The CDR3 protein is CASSLGQAGPYEQYF. In nucleotides, the CDR3 is TGTGCCAGCAGCTTGGGACAAGCGGGGCCCTACGAGCAGTACTTC. The chain employs TRBV7-3 and TRBJ2-7; TRBD2 might be the D (7 bases). CDR1 is SGHTA and CDR2 is FQGTGA in the germline V gene. CDR3 length equals 15 residues. The V end was cut by 3 bases, the J end by 2 bases, with 14 bases between.

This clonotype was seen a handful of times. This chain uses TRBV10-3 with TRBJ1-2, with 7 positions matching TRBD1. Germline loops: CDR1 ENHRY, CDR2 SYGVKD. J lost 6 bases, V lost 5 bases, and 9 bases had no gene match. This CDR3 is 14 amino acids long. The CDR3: CAISPGGRRHGYTF. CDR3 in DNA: TGTGCCATCAGTCCAGGGGGGCGCCGCCATGGCTACACCTTC.

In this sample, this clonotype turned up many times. CDR3 nucleotide sequence: TGTGCCAGCAGCACACTAGCGGGAGTCTACAATGAGCAGTTCTTC. Translated: CASSTLAGVYNEQFF. V usage is TRBV9 and J usage is TRBJ2-1, with TRBD2 matching 11 bases. The CDR3 totals 15 residues. V shed 4 bases and J 3 bases; nucleotides not matched to a gene: 3. Germline V gene lookup returns CDR1 SGDLS and CDR2 YYNGEE. The full variable domain, in which reference TRBV9 and TRBJ2-1 provide the parts outside the CDR3, is DSGVTQTPKHLITATGQRVTLRCSPRSGDLSVYWYQQSLDQGLQFLIQYYNGEERAKGNILERFSAQQFPDLHSELNLSSLELGDSALYFCASSTLAGVYNEQFFGPGTRLTVL.

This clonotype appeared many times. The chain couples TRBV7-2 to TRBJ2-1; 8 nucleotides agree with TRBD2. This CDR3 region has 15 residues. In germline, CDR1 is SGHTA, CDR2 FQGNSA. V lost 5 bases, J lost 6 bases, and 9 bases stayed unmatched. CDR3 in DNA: TGTGCCAGCAGCCCCCCGGGCGGGAGGACCAATGAGCAGTTCTTC. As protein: CASSPPGGRTNEQFF.

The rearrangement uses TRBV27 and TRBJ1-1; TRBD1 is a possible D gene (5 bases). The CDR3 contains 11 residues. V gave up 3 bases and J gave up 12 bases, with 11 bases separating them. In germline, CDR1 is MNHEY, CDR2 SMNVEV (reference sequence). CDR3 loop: CASSFWGRSFF. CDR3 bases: TGTGCCAGCAGTTTCTGGGGGAGGTCTTTCTTT.

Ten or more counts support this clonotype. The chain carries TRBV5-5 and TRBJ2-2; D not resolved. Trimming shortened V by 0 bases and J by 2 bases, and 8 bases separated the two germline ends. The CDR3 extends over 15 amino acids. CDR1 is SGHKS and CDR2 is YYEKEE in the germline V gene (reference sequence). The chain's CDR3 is CASSLVMGNTGELFF. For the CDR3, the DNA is TGTGCCAGCAGCTTGGTGATGGGTAACACCGGGGAGCTGTTTTTT.

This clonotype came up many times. The CDR3: CASRGRYQETQYF. The CDR3 coding sequence is TGCGCCAGCAGGGGCCGGTACCAAGAGACCCAGTACTTC. The chain joins TRBV5-1 to TRBJ2-5; D not resolved. Trimming removed 5 bases at V and 0 bases at J, with 8 bases between. CDR1 is SGHRS and CDR2 is YFSETQ in the germline V gene. CDR3 length: 13 amino acids.

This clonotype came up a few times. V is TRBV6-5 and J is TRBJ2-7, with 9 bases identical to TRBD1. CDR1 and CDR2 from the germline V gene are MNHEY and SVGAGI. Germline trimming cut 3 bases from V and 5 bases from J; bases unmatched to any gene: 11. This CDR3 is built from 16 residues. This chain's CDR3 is CASSYSPGQGAHEQYF. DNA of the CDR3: TGTGCCAGCAGTTATTCTCCGGGACAGGGAGCCCACGAGCAGTACTTC.

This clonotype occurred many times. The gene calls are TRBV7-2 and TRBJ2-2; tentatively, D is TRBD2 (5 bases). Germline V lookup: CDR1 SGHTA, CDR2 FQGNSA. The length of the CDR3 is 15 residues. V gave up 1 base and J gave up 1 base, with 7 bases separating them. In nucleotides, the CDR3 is TGTGCCAGCAGCTTAGTCGGAGGGAACACCGGGGAGCTGTTTTTT. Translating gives CASSLVGGNTGELFF.

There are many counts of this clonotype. The CDR3 DNA sequence: TGTGCCAGCAGCCAAACCCCCAACGAGCAGTACTTC. Protein product: CASSQTPNEQYF. The rearrangement joins TRBV3-1 to TRBJ2-7; D ambiguous. There are 12 residues in the CDR3. V was trimmed by 2 bases and J by 5 bases, leaving 7 bases between them. CDR1 LGHDT and CDR2 YNNKEL come from the germline V gene (reference sequence).

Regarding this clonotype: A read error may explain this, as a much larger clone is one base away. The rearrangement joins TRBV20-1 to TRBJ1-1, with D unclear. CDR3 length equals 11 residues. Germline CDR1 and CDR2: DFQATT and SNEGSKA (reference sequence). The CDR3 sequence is CGGEKDTEAFF. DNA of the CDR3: TGCGGTGGCGAGAAGGACACTGAAGCTTTCTTT.

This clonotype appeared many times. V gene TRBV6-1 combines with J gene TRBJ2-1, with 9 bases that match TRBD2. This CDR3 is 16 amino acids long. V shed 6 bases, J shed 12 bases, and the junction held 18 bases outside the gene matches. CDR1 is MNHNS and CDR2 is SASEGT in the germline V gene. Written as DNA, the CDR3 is TGTGCCAGCAGCGCCTTTCAAGCTAGCGGGGTGAGCGGGCAGTTCTTC. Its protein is CASSAFQASGVSGQFF.

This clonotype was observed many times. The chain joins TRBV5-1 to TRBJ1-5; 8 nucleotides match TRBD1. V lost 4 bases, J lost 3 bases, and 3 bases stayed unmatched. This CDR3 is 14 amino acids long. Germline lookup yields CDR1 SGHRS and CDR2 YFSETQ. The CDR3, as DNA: TGCGCCAGCAGCGCGACAGGGGACAATCAGCCCCAGCATTTT. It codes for CASSATGDNQPQHF.